This T cell receptor beta chain comes out of a study of shared clonotypes between healthy human individuals. Turning to the study itself: The study enrolled two women and three men aged 18 to 49.

Worth noting for this clone: Other DNA sequences from this sample encode an identical CDR3 as well.

Researchers ran the assay at a deep level. Profiling relied on immunoSEQ multiplex PCR, and the TCRdb table lists in-frame clones only, not all of them. The table lists more than 2 million clones, around 95% of them singletons. The length of the CDR3 is 14 residues. The V end lost 0 bases, the J end lost 6 bases, and 12 bases lay between the germline ends. Germline CDR1 SGHRS, CDR2 YFSETQ. V gene TRBV5-1 combines with J gene TRBJ1-1, with a weak D call TRBD1 (5 bases). The source is a man aged 18-30 years in good health. Sequencing was performed on naive CD4+ T cells sorted from blood. Stated subset: CD45RA+ positively selected. CDR3 bases: TGCGCCAGCAGCTTGGCCGGGCAGGGCGCTGAAGCTTTCTTT. This gives the protein CASSLAGQGAEAFF.